What follows are 27 T cell receptor beta chains derived from one specimen sequenced in a study of molecular identifiers for immune sequencing clone quantification (dated by TCRdb to about 2018). Receptor libraries were prepared by PCR. Sequenced on an Illumina HiSeq 4000. TCRdb handled the public reads itself, with Q25 trimming in fastp and clone calling in MiXCR, and kept productive beta chains. CDR3 protein sequences are deduplicated, and each keeps its most common genes and DNA. Present in this sample are approximately 500,000 distinct CDR3 sequences, about a fifth of which were seen just once. The ten largest clones add up to 0.7% to 1% of the sample. Input material: naive CD8+ T cells from blood, with Jurkat cell RNA spiked in. The sample's cell subset or site label is to be understood as: FACS-sorted CD8+CD4-CCR7+CD45RA+ naive T cells. These receptors all come from a human donor in good health. Some libraries in this study had Jurkat cell RNA spiked in.

A few counts support this clonotype. Written as DNA, the CDR3 is TGTGCCAGCAGCCAAGATAAGACTAGCGGGGGGGTCCACAATGAGCAGTTCTTC. Protein sequence: CASSQDKTSGGVHNEQFF. V is TRBV14 and J is TRBJ2-1; 14 bases are a match to TRBD2. The CDR3 is 18 amino acids. From germline, CDR1 is SGHDN and CDR2 FVKESK. V shed 0 bases, J shed 5 bases, and the junction held 6 bases outside the gene matches.

This clonotype has ten or more counts. The chain joins TRBV28 to TRBJ1-5, with D unresolved. The CDR3 extends over 15 amino acids. With 6 bases removed from V and 3 bases from J, the gap between germline ends came to 15 bases. The V gene's germline CDR1 is MDHEN and CDR2 SYDVKM. DNA for the CDR3: TGTGCCAGCAGCCCGTTTGTTAGTACCAATCAGCCCCAGCATTTT. Protein sequence: CASSPFVSTNQPQHF.

The CDR3 sequence: CASSPSAEQYF. As DNA, the CDR3 is TGTGCCAGCAGCCCATCCGCCGAGCAGTACTTC. The chain has TRBV7-9 and TRBJ2-7; the D is unclear. The ends were cut back, 5 bases at V and 6 bases at J, with 8 bases in the middle. CDR1 is SEHNR, CDR2 FQNEAQ, per germline (reference sequence). The CDR3 is 11 residues long.

Of note for this clonotype: A far bigger clonotype differs at one base, so this is likely a read error. The chain is built from TRBV28 and TRBJ2-1; D perhaps matches TRBD2 (6 bases). Trimming removed 3 bases at V and 0 bases at J, with 9 bases between. The germline gives CDR1 MDHEN, CDR2 SYDVKM. This CDR3 has 15 residues. This chain's CDR3 is CASSFHGSSYNEQFF. In DNA form, the CDR3 reads TGTGCCAGCAGTTTTCACGGGAGCTCCTACAATGAGCAGTTCTTC.

On this clonotype: A much bigger clone sits one base away, suggesting this may be a read error. The V and J genes are TRBV2 and TRBJ2-3, with D tentatively TRBD1 (6 bases). The CDR3 has 16 amino acids. Per the germline V gene, CDR1 is SNHLY and CDR2 is FYNNEI. The CDR3 region is CAGSWPEQGRSDTQYF. The CDR3 region has the DNA TGTGCCGGCAGTTGGCCCGAGCAGGGGCGCTCAGATACGCAGTATTTT.

This clonotype was observed at least ten times. The V gene is TRBV7-9, the J gene TRBJ2-2, with 13 bases fitting TRBD2. Germline V gene sequence: CDR1 SEHNR, CDR2 FQNEAQ (reference sequence). The V segment lost 8 bases and the J segment 4 bases; nucleotides outside the gene matches: 10. This CDR3 spans 17 amino acids. The CDR3 nucleotides are TGTGCCAGCCCCCTCCCCGGGACTAGCGGGGCCACCGGGGAGCTGTTTTTT. Protein sequence: CASPLPGTSGATGELFF.

With regard to this clonotype: The germline gene is not matched at one end of the junction; a read error may be the cause. The CDR3 here is CASSLFGGGNTEELFF. The CDR3, as DNA: TGTGCCAGCAGTTTGTTCGGGGGCGGGAACACCGAGGAGCTGTTTTTT. V is TRBV12-3 or TRBV12-4 and J is TRBJ2-2, with D perhaps matching TRBD1 or TRBD2 (6 bases each). This CDR3 comprises 16 residues.

The table lists this clonotype with a few counts. The chain is built from TRBV27 and TRBJ1-6; tentatively, D is TRBD1 (5 bases). Germline CDR1 and CDR2: MNHEY and SMNVEV (reference sequence). The length of the CDR3 is 13 residues. Trimming left V 2 bases short and J 14 bases short, with 13 bases between. The DNA for the CDR3 is TGTGCCAGCAGTTTAGGAACAGGCCCAGCCCTCCACTTT. It codes for CASSLGTGPALHF.

For this clonotype: The germline gene is not matched at one end of the junction; a read error may be the cause. The gene calls are TRBV28 and TRBJ1-2; tentative D call: TRBD1 (5 bases). The V gene's germline CDR1 is MDHEN and CDR2 SYDVKM. CDR3 length: 13 amino acids. CDR3 coding DNA: TGTGCCAGCAGTTTATGGTCAGGGTTAGAACACGCCTTC. This translates into CASSLWSGLEHAF.

Details on this clonotype: Just one base apart from a much larger clone, this may be a read error. A read error is likely, as this CDR3 ends without the conserved phenylalanine or tryptophan. The chain combines TRBV6-5 with TRBJ1-2; the D is unclear. This CDR3 comprises 14 residues. The germline gives CDR1 MNHEY, CDR2 SVGAGI. Trimming took 6 bases from V and 8 from J, leaving 19 bases between them. The CDR3 sequence: CASRPLGQSKGYTL. In DNA form, the CDR3 reads TGTGCCAGCAGGCCACTCGGCCAATCAAAAGGCTACACCCTC.

A remark on this clonotype: Germline is not matched at one junction end, which may reflect a read error. V and J are TRBV12-3 or TRBV12-4 and TRBJ1-1; D unresolved. There are 15 residues in the CDR3. CDR3: CTSSLRRGMNTEAFF. The CDR3 DNA reads as TGTACCAGCAGTTTGCGTCGGGGTATGAACACTGAGGCTTTCTTT.

The chain recombines TRBV12-3 or TRBV12-4 with TRBJ2-1; 8 bases line up with TRBD1. The CDR3 spans 16 residues. The trim removed 5 bases at V and 5 bases at J, leaving 11 bases unmatched. The CDR3 DNA reads as TGTGCCAGCAGTCAACCGTCGGACAGGGCAAACAATGAGCAGTTCTTC. This codes for CASSQPSDRANNEQFF.

J is TRBJ2-7 and V is TRBV4-3; TRBD2 agrees at 8 bases. This CDR3 has 14 amino acids. Germline CDR1 reads LGHNA; CDR2 reads YSLEER. Trimming at V came to 1 base and at J to 4 bases, leaving 3 bases not matched to a gene. The CDR3 sequence: CASSQGTSFYEQYF. As DNA, the CDR3 is TGCGCCAGCAGCCAAGGGACTAGCTTTTACGAGCAGTACTTC.

CDR3 sequence reads: CASRLVLSPSYSNQPQHF. CDR3 coding DNA: TGTGCAAGTCGCTTAGTGTTGTCACCGAGTTATAGCAATCAGCCCCAGCATTTT. J is TRBJ1-5 and V is TRBV12-2. TRBV12-2 has pseudogene status. The CDR3 is 18 amino acids.

This clonotype was seen more than once but under ten times. The genes are TRBV20-1 and TRBJ1-1; D unresolved. Germline V CDR1 and CDR2: DFQATT, SNEGSKA (reference sequence). V was shortened by 5 bases and J by 1 base, with 14 bases between the two germline ends. The CDR3 totals 14 residues. As DNA, the CDR3 is TGCAGTGCTGCCTTACTTTGGGGGAACACTGAAGCTTTCTTT. As protein: CSAALLWGNTEAFF.

This clonotype has at least ten counts. The chain has TRBV12-3 or TRBV12-4 and TRBJ1-1; D is unresolved. This CDR3 is built from 13 residues. V dropped 8 bases and J dropped 0 bases, with 10 bases sitting between them. CDR3 loop: CASADVVNTEAFF. CDR3 DNA: TGTGCCAGCGCCGACGTTGTGAACACTGAAGCTTTCTTT.

This clonotype was recorded many times. The V and J genes are TRBV4-3 and TRBJ2-3; D might be TRBD2 (6 bases). The CDR3 sequence is 17 residues long. Germline V gene sequence: CDR1 LGHNA, CDR2 YSLEER. V was trimmed by 0 bases and J by 6 bases, leaving 19 bases between them. This CDR3 reads CASSQDPASAIGDTQYF. CDR3 DNA sequence: TGCGCCAGCAGCCAAGATCCAGCTAGCGCTATCGGGGATACGCAGTATTTT.

This clonotype appeared many times. J is TRBJ1-1 and V is TRBV14; 8 nucleotides align to TRBD1. Germline-derived CDR1 and CDR2 are SGHDN and FVKESK. The CDR3 contains 17 residues. The V segment lost 4 bases and the J segment 2 bases; nucleotides outside the gene matches: 12. The CDR3 loop is CASSPRQGIGGNTEAFF. In DNA, the CDR3 is TGTGCCAGCAGCCCGAGACAGGGGATAGGAGGAAACACTGAAGCTTTCTTT.

This clonotype was found many times. The J gene is TRBJ2-7, the V gene TRBV30; D may be TRBD1 (7 bases). V gave up 2 bases and J gave up 6 bases, with 11 bases separating them. Germline assignment: CDR1 GTSNPN and CDR2 SVGIG (reference sequence). This CDR3 region has 12 residues. The CDR3 loop is CAWSTQGGEQYF. The CDR3 nucleotides read TGTGCCTGGAGTACCCAGGGGGGCGAGCAGTACTTC.

Of note for this clonotype: Sequence at one end of the junction differs from germline and may be a read error. V gene TRBV15 combines with J gene TRBJ2-3; TRBD1 is a possible D gene (5 bases). The germline CDR1 and CDR2 sequences are LNHNV and YYDKDF (reference sequence). The CDR3 consists of 14 residues. Here the CDR3 reads CATSGVLSTGTRYF. DNA of the CDR3: TGTGCCACCAGCGGCGTCCTGAGCACAGGTACGCGGTATTTT.

This clonotype showed up many times. The CDR3 sequence: CASSELTGPDFF. For the CDR3, the DNA is TGTGCCAGCAGTGAATTGACAGGCCCAGACTTCTTT. This chain links TRBV6-1 with TRBJ1-1; D is possibly TRBD1 (6 bases). V lost 2 bases and J lost 14, with 15 bases in between. The CDR3 extends over 12 amino acids. Germline V lookup: CDR1 MNHNS, CDR2 SASEGT.

This clonotype appeared many times. The chain carries TRBV12-3 or TRBV12-4 and TRBJ1-5; D possibly corresponds to TRBD1 (6 bases). V was pared by 6 bases and J by 1 base, with 13 bases between. The CDR3 has 15 residues. The CDR3 DNA reads TGTGCCAGCAGACCTGACAGGACGAGCAATCAGCCCCAGCATTTT. It is translated as CASRPDRTSNQPQHF.

This clonotype was recorded at least ten times. V usage is TRBV6-1 and J usage is TRBJ2-7, with 8 positions matching TRBD2. Germline trimming cut 4 bases from V and 2 bases from J; bases unmatched to any gene: 7. In germline, CDR1 is MNHNS, CDR2 SASEGT. This CDR3 is 15 amino acids long. CDR3 loop: CASSVLAEPTYEQYF. CDR3 nucleotides: TGTGCCAGCAGTGTACTAGCGGAACCAACCTACGAGCAGTACTTC.

J is TRBJ1-6 and V is TRBV7-9; 9 bases line up with TRBD1. V lost 6 bases, J lost 10 bases, and 7 bases stayed unmatched. The CDR3 consists of 14 residues. From germline, CDR1 is SEHNR and CDR2 FQNEAQ (reference sequence). For the CDR3, the DNA is TGTGCCAGCAGGGACAGGGGACAGGAATCACCCCTCCACTTT. It translates to CASRDRGQESPLHF.

Concerning this clonotype itself: A much larger clone differs by one base, so this may be a read error. The chain links TRBV7-9 to TRBJ1-5; D unresolved. The V gene lost 5 bases and the J gene lost 5 bases, with 7 bases spanning the gap. Germline values: CDR1 SEHNR, CDR2 FQNEAQ (reference sequence). This CDR3 comprises 12 residues. The CDR3 here is CASSAWDQPQHF. The CDR3 region has the DNA TGTGCCAGCAGCGCCTGGGATCAGCCCCAGCATTTT.

This clonotype was counted ten times or more. The chain carries TRBV12-3 or TRBV12-4 and TRBJ1-6; 10 positions match TRBD1. The trim removed 6 bases at V and 3 bases at J, leaving 5 bases unmatched. The CDR3 is 16 amino acids. CDR3: CASSHRDRGYNSPLHF. DNA of the CDR3: TGTGCCAGCAGCCACAGGGACAGGGGCTATAATTCACCCCTCCACTTT.

This clonotype was seen at least ten times. The gene calls are TRBV10-3 and TRBJ2-7; no clear D. The germline V gene encodes CDR1 ENHRY and CDR2 SYGVKD. The CDR3 runs 14 residues. Trimming left V 0 bases short and J 6 bases short, with 12 bases between. The CDR3 reads CAISESGSPGEQYF. The CDR3 nucleotides are TGTGCCATCAGTGAGTCAGGGTCGCCGGGCGAGCAGTACTTC.